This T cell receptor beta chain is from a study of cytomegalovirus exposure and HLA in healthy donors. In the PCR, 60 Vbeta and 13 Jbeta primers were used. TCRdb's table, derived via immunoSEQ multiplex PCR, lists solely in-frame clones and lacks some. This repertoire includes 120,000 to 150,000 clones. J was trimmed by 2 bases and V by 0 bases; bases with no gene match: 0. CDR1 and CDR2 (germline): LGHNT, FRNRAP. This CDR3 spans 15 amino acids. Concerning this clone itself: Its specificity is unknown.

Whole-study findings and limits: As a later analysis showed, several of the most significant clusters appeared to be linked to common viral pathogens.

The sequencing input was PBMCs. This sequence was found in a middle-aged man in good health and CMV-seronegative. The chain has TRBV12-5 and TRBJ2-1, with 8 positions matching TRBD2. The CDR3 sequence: CASGLVAGAYNEQFF. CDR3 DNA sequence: TGTGCTAGTGGTTTGGTAGCGGGGGCCTACAATGAGCAGTTCTTC.